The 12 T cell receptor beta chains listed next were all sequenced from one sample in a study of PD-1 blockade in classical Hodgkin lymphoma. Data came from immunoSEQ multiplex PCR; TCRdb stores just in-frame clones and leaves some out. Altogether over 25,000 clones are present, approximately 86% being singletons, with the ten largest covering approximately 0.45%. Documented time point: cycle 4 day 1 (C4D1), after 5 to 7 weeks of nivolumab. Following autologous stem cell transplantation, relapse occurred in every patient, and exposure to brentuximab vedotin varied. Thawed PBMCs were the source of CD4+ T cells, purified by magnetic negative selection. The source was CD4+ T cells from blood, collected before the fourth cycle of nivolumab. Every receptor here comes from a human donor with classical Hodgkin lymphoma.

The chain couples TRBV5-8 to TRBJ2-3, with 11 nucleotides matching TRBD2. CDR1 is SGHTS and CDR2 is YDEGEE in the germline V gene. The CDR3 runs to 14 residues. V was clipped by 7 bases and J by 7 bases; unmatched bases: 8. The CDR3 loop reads CASGSGLAENTQYF. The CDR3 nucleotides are TGTGCCAGCGGATCGGGACTAGCGGAAAATACGCAGTATTTT. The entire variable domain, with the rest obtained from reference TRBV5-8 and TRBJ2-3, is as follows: EAGVTQSPTHLIKTRGQQATLRCSPISGHTSVYWYQQALGLGLQFLLWYDEGEERNRGNFPPRFSGRQFPNYSSELNVNALELEDSALYLCASGSGLAENTQYFGPGTRLTVL.

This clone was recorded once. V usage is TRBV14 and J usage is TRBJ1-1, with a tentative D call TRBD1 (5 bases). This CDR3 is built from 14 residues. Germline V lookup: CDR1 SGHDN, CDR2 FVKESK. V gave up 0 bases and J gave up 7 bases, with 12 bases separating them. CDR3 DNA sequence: TGTGCCAGCAGCCAAGATCTTGGGGGGTTTGAAGCTTTCTTT. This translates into CASSQDLGGFEAFF.

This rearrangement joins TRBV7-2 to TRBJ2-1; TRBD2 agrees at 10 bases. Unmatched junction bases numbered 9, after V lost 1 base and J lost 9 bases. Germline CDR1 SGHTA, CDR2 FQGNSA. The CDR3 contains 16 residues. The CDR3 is CASSLGPSGRRVEQFF. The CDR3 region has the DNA TGTGCCAGCAGCTTAGGCCCTAGCGGGAGACGGGTTGAGCAGTTCTTC.

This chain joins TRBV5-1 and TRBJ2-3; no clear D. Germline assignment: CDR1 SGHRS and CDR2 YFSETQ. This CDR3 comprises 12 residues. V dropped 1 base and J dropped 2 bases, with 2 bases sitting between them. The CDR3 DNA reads TGCGCCAGCAGCTTGACCACAGATACGCAGTATTTT. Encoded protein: CASSLTTDTQYF.

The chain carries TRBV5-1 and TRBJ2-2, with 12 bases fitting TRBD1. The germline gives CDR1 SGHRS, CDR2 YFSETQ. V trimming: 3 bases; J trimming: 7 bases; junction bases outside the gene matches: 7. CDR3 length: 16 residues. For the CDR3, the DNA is TGCGCCAGCAGCTCCACCGGGACAGGGGGCATCGGGGAGCTGTTTTTT. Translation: CASSSTGTGGIGELFF.

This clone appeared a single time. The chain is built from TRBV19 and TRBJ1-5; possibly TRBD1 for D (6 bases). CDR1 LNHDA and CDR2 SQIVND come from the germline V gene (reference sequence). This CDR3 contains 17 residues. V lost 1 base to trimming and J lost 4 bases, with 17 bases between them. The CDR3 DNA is TGTGCCAGTAGTATAGCCCCCTACAGGGAGACAAATCAGCCCCAGCATTTT. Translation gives CASSIAPYRETNQPQHF.

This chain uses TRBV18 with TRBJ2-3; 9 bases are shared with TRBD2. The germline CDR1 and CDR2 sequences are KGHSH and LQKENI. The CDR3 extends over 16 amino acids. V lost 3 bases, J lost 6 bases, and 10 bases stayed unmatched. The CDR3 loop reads CASSPSTSGGVDTQYF. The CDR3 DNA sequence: TGTGCCAGCTCACCGTCGACTAGCGGAGGGGTGGATACGCAGTATTTT.

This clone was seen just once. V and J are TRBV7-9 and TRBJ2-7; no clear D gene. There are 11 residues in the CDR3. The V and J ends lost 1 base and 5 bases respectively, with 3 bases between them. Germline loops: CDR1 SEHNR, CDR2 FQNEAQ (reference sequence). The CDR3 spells CASSLGDEQYF. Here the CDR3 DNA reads TGTGCCAGCAGCTTAGGGGACGAGCAGTACTTC.

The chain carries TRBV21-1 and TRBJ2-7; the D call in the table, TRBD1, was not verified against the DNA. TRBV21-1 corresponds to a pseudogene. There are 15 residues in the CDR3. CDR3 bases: TGTGCCAGCAGCTCCCCCGCTTCAACAAGATACGAGCAGTACTTC. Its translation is CASSSPASTRYEQYF.

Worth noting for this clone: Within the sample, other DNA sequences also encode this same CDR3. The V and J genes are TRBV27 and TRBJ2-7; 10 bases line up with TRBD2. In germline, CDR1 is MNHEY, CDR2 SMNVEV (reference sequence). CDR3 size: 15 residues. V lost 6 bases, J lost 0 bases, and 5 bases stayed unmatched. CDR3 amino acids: CASSRLAGSSYEQYF. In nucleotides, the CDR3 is TGTGCCAGCAGCCGACTAGCGGGTAGCTCCTACGAGCAGTACTTC.

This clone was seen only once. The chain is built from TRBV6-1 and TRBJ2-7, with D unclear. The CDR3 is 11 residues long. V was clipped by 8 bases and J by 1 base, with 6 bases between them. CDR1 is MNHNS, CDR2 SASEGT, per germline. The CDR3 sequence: CASLQSYEQYF. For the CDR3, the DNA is TGTGCCAGCCTGCAGTCCTACGAGCAGTACTTC.

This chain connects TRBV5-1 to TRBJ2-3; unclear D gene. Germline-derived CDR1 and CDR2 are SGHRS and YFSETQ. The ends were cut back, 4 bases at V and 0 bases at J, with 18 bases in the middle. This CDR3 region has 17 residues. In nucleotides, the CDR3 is TGCGCCAGCAGCCCACTCAGTTCCGGATCCAGCACAGATACGCAGTATTTT. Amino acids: CASSPLSSGSSTDTQYF.